This is a list of T cell receptor beta chains from one sample in a study of blood T cell repertoires in COVID-19. Clones were read by immunoSEQ multiplex PCR, and TCRdb kept only the in-frame ones, dropping some. The table records approximately 400,000 clones, about 91% of them present only once. The sample comprised peripheral blood. Every receptor here comes from a woman between 50 and 59 years old with COVID-19, enrolled during active disease. Both conserved end residues are part of each CDR3. Each record gives: clone size, V gene, J gene, D gene, CDR3 DNA, CDR3 protein. D genes are given only for firm matches. Clone sizes are given selectively: once, few, many, or a class where the clone is expanded.

.	TRBV5-1	TRBJ2-2	TRBD1	TGCGCCAGCAGCTTGCTTCTGAACAGGGGCGTCACCGGGGAGCTGTTTTTT	CASSLLLNRGVTGELFF
.	TRBV5-1	TRBJ2-7	TRBD1	TGCGCCAGCAGCTTGTTCGGGACAGGCTCCTACGAGCAGTACTTC	CASSLFGTGSYEQYF
.	TRBV19	TRBJ2-3	TRBD2	TGTGCCAGTAGTTCTAGCGGGGGACGCACAGATACGCAGTATTTT	CASSSSGGRTDTQYF
.	TRBV20-1	TRBJ1-2	.	TGCAGTGCGCCCCTATATGGCTACACCTTC	CSAPLYGYTF
.	TRBV7-2	TRBJ2-3	.	TGTGCCAGCAGCTTAGGACGACTAGTCAAAGATACGCAGTATTTT	CASSLGRLVKDTQYF
.	TRBV7-9	TRBJ2-2	TRBD1	TGTGCCAGCCGCCGACAGGGGGACACCGGGGAGCTGTTTTTT	CASRRQGDTGELFF
once	TRBV6-5	TRBJ1-1	.	TGTGCCAGCGGCATTCACGGGGCTGAAGCTTTCTTT	CASGIHGAEAFF
.	TRBV28	TRBJ1-6	.	TGTGCCAGCAGTTTACAGGTTAATTCACCCCTCCACTTT	CASSLQVNSPLHF
.	TRBV27	TRBJ2-6	.	TGTGCCAGCAGTTTACTCCTGTCTGGGGCCAACGTCCTGACTTTC	CASSLLLSGANVLTF
.	TRBV11-2	TRBJ1-2	.	TGTGCCAGCAGCTTAGACCCAGTCAGGGCTAACTATGGCTACACCTTC	CASSLDPVRANYGYTF
.	TRBV7-2	TRBJ2-3	TRBD1	TGTGCCAGCAGCCTAGGACAGGGGACAGATACGCAGTATTTT	CASSLGQGTDTQYF
.	TRBV10-3	TRBJ2-3	.	TGTGCCATCAGTGCAGGGCCTGACACAGATACGCAGTATTTT	CAISAGPDTDTQYF
.	TRBV7-2	TRBJ1-3	.	TGTGCCAGCAGCTTAGTTGGAGACAGTAATGGAAACACCATATATTTT	CASSLVGDSNGNTIYF
.	TRBV5-1	TRBJ1-1	.	TGCGCCAGCAGCTTGGAGCGGGGTCGGACTGAAGCTTTCTTT	CASSLERGRTEAFF
.	TRBV29-1	TRBJ1-1	.	TGCAGCGTTTCTCAGGCCGATCGGAACACTGAAGCTTTCTTT	CSVSQADRNTEAFF